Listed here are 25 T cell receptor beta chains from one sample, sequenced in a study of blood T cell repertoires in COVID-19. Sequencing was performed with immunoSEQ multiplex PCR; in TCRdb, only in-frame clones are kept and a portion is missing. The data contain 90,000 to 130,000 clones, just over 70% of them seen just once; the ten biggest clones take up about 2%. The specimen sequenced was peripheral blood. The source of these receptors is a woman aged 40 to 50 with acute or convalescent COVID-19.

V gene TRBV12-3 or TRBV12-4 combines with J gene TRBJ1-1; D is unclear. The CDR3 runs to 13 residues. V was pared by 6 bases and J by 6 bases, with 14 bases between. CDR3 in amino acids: CASSPPGYAEAFF. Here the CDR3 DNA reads TGTGCCAGCAGCCCCCCGGGGTACGCTGAAGCTTTCTTT.

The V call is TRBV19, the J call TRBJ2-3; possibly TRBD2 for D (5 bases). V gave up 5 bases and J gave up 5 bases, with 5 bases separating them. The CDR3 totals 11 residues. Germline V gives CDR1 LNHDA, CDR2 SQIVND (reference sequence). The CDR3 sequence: CASSEGDTQYF. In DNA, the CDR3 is TGTGCCAGTAGTGAGGGAGATACGCAGTATTTT.

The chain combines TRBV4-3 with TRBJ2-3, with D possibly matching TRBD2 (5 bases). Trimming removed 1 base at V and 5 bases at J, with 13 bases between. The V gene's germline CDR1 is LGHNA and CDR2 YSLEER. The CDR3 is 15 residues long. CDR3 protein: CASSQGASLGDTQYF. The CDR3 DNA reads TGCGCCAGCAGCCAAGGGGCTAGCTTGGGAGATACGCAGTATTTT.

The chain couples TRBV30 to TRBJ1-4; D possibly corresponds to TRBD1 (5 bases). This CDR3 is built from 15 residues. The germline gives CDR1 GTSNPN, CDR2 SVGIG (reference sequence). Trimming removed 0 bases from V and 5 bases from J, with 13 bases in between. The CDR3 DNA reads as TGTGCCTGGAGTGTTAAGGGTCCAGGGAATGAAAAACTGTTTTTT. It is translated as CAWSVKGPGNEKLFF.

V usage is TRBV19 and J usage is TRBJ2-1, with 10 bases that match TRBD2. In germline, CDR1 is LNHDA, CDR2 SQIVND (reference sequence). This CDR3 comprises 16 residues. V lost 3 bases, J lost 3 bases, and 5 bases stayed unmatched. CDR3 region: CASSILVAGGYNEQFF. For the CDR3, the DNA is TGTGCCAGTAGTATCCTGGTAGCGGGGGGCTACAATGAGCAGTTCTTC.

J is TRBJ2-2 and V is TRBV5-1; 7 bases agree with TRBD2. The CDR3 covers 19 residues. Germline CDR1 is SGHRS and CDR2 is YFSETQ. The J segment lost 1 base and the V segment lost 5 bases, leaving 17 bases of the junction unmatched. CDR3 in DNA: TGCGCCAGCAGAAACTCCGGACTAGAAGGTTTGGGGAACACCGGGGAGCTGTTTTTT. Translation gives CASRNSGLEGLGNTGELFF.

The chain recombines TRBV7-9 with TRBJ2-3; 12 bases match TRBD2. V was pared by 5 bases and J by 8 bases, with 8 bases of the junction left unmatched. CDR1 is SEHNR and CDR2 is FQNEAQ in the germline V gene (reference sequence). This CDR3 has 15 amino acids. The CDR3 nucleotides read TGTGCCAGCAGCCTGACTAGCGGGGGCCTCGTTACGCAGTATTTT. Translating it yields CASSLTSGGLVTQYF.

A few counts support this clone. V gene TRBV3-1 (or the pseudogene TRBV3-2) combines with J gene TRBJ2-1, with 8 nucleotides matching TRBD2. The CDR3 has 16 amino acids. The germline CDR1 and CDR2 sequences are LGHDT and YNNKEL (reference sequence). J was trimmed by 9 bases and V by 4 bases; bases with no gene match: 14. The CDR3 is CASSRAPAGEGIEQFF. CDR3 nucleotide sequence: TGTGCCAGCAGCCGGGCCCCAGCGGGGGAAGGAATTGAGCAGTTCTTC.

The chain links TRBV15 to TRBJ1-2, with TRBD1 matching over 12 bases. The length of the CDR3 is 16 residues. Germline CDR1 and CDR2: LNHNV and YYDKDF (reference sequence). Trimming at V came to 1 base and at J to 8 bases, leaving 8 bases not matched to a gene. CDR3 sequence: CATSRVPGQGAGGYTF. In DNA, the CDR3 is TGTGCCACCAGCAGAGTCCCGGGACAGGGGGCCGGGGGCTACACCTTC.

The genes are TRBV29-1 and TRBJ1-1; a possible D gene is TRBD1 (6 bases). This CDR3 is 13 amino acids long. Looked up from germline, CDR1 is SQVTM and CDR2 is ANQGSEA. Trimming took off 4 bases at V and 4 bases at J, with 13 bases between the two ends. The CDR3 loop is CSVGGGWGTEAFF. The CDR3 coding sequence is TGCAGCGTTGGAGGGGGTTGGGGCACTGAAGCTTTCTTT.

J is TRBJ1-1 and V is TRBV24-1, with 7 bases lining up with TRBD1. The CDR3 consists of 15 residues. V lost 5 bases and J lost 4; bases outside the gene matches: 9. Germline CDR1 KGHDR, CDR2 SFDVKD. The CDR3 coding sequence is TGTGCCACCAGTGCCGGAAACAGGGGAGTCACTGAAGCTTTCTTT. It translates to CATSAGNRGVTEAFF.

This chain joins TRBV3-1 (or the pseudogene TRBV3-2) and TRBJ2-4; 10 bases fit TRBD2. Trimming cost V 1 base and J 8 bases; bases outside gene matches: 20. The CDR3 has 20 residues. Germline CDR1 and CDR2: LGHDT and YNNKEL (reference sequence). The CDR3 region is CASSQGLIAGGPYQGYIQYF. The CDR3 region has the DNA TGTGCCAGCAGCCAAGGACTAATAGCGGGGGGACCCTATCAGGGGTACATTCAGTACTTC.

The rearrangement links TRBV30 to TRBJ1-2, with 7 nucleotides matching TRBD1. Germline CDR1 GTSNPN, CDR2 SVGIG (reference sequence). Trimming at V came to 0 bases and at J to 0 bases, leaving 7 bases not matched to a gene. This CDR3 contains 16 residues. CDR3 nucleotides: TGTGCCTGGAGTGTATGGTGGACAGGAACTAACTATGGCTACACCTTC. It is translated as CAWSVWWTGTNYGYTF.

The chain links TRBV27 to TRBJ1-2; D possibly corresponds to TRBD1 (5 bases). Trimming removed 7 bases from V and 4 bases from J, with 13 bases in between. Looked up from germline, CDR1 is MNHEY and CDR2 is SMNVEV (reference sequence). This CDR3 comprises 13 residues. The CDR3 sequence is CASTIREGYGYTF. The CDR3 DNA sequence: TGTGCCAGCACCATCAGGGAAGGCTATGGCTACACCTTC.

The CDR3 bases are TGTGCCAGCAGCGGAAGAGACAGGGGAATCGGGGAGCTGTTTTTT. It encodes CASSGRDRGIGELFF. The chain employs TRBV7-2 and TRBJ2-2; TRBD1 aligns across 8 bases. Looked up from germline, CDR1 is SGHTA and CDR2 is FQGNSA. Losses at the gene ends were 5 bases for V and 7 bases for J; bases not matched to a gene: 9. The length of the CDR3 is 15 residues.

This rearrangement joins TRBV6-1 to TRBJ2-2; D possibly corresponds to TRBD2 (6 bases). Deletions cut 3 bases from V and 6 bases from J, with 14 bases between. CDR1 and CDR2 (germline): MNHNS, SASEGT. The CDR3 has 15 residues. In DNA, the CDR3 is TGTGCCAGCAGTGAGGGGGGTTTTTTCTCCGGGGAGCTGTTTTTT. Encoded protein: CASSEGGFFSGELFF.

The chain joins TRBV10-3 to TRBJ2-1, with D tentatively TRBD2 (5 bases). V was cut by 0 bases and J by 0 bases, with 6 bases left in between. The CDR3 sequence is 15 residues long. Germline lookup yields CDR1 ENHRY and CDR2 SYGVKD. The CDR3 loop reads CAISESGSSYNEQFF. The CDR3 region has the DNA TGTGCCATCAGTGAGTCGGGGAGCTCCTACAATGAGCAGTTCTTC.

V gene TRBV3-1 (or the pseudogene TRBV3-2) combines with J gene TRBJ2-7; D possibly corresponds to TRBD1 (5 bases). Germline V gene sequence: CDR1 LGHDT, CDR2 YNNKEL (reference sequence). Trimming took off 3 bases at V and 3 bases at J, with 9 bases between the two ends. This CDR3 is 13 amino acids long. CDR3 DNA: TGTGCCAGCAGCCATGGCGGACACTACGAGCAGTACTTC. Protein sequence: CASSHGGHYEQYF.

The CDR3 region has the DNA TGTGCCAGTAGTATTTCACAGTCTTCACCCCTCCACTTT. Translated, it gives CASSISQSSPLHF. V is TRBV19 and J is TRBJ1-6; the D is unclear. This CDR3 comprises 13 residues. Per germline, CDR1 LNHDA and CDR2 SQIVND (reference sequence). V gave up 3 bases and J gave up 9 bases, with 9 bases separating them.

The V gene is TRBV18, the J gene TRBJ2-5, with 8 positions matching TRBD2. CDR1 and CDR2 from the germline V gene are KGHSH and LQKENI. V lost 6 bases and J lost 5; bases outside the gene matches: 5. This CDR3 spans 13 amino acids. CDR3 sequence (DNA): TGTGCCAGCTCGCGGACTAGCCGTGAGACCCAGTACTTC. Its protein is CASSRTSRETQYF.

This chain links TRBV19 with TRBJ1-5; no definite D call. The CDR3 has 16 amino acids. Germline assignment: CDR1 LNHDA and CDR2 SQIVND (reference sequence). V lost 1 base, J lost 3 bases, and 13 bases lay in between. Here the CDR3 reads CASSIGKQSDNQPQHF. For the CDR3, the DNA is TGTGCCAGTAGTATAGGTAAACAGTCAGACAATCAGCCCCAGCATTTT.

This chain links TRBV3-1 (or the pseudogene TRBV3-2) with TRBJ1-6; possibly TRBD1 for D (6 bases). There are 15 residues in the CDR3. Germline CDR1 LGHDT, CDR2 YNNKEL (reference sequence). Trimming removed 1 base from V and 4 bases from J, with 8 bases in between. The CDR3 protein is CASSQVGHYNSPLHF. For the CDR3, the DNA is TGTGCCAGCAGCCAAGTGGGACATTATAATTCACCCCTCCACTTT.

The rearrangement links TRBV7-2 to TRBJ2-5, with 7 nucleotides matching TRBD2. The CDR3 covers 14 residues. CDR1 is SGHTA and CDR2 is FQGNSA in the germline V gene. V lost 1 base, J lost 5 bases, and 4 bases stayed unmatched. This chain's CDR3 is CASSLGTSSETQYF. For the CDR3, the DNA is TGTGCCAGCAGCTTAGGGACTAGTTCGGAGACCCAGTACTTC.

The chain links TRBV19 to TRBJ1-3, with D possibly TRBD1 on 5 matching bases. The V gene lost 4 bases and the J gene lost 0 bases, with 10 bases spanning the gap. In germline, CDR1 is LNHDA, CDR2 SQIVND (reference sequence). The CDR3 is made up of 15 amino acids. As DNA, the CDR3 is TGTGCCAGTAGTAGCCGACAGAGCTCTGGAAACACCATATATTTT. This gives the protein CASSSRQSSGNTIYF.

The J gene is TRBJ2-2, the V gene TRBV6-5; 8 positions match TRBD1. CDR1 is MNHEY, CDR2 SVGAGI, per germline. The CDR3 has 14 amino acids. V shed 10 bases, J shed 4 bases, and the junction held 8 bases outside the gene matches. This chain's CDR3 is CATRTGPGTGELFF. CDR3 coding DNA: TGTGCCACCAGGACAGGGCCCGGCACCGGGGAGCTGTTTTTT.